The 32 T cell receptor beta chains below were found in one sample sequenced in a study of CD8 T cells in Susac syndrome. After extraction with the RNeasy kit, roughly 0.5 to 1 ug of the RNA was reverse transcribed using random hexamers. A single record per CDR3 protein comes from TCRdb applying MiXCR to the immunoSEQ multiplex PCR reads. The data show about 83,000 distinct CDR3 sequences, about 95% seen once. The sample consisted of CD8+ T cells from PBMCs. Receptors originate from a human donor with Susac syndrome.

This chain uses TRBV24-1 with TRBJ1-2; unclear D gene. The V gene's germline CDR1 is KGHDR and CDR2 SFDVKD. Trimming cost V 0 bases and J 7 bases, with 2 bases left between them. The CDR3 is 11 residues long. The CDR3 sequence is CATSDLGGYTF. CDR3 in DNA: TGTGCCACCAGTGATTTGGGTGGCTACACCTTC.

The chain joins TRBV20-1 to TRBJ2-3, with 7 bases aligning to TRBD2. Germline lookup yields CDR1 DFQATT and CDR2 SNEGSKA (reference sequence). The ends lost 1 base at V and 2 bases at J; junction bases unmatched: 6. This CDR3 has 15 residues. CDR3 sequence (DNA): TGCAGTGCTAGAGGCCTACTAGCGACCACAGATACGCAGTATTTT. Translating gives CSARGLLATTDTQYF.

The chain links TRBV13 to TRBJ2-3; TRBD2 agrees at 8 bases. This CDR3 comprises 15 residues. The V and J ends lost 5 bases and 2 bases, in that order; junction bases with no gene match: 6. The germline V gene encodes CDR1 PRHDT and CDR2 FYEKMQ (reference sequence). The CDR3 region has the DNA TGTGCCAGCAGCCTACGGGGGGGGGACACAGATACGCAGTATTTT. It specifies CASSLRGGDTDTQYF.

This clonotype was seen once. The chain employs TRBV29-1 and TRBJ1-4; D gene uncertain. V was cut by 2 bases and J by 10 bases, with 11 bases left in between. Germline assignment: CDR1 SQVTM and CDR2 ANQGSEA. The CDR3 runs 12 residues. CDR3 DNA sequence: TGCAGCGTTGAAACGGCGGTGGGAAAACTGTTTTTT. Protein product: CSVETAVGKLFF.

The CDR3 reads CASVDPGQGTPLETQYF. The CDR3 coding sequence is TGTGCCAGCGTCGACCCGGGACAGGGGACCCCGCTTGAGACCCAGTACTTC. The chain joins TRBV7-9 to TRBJ2-5; 10 bases line up with TRBD1. J lost 5 bases, V lost 8 bases, and 17 bases had no gene match. This CDR3 has 17 residues. Germline lookup yields CDR1 SEHNR and CDR2 FQNEAQ (reference sequence).

The chain has TRBV29-1 and TRBJ1-2, with 11 bases matching TRBD1. Looked up from germline, CDR1 is SQVTM and CDR2 is ANQGSEA. CDR3 length: 16 amino acids. V trimming: 6 bases; J trimming: 5 bases; junction bases outside the gene matches: 14. Written as DNA, the CDR3 is TGCAGCGTCCCCGTGAGGACAGGGGGCGGATGGTATGGCTACACCTTC. As protein: CSVPVRTGGGWYGYTF.

This chain links TRBV5-1 with TRBJ2-7, with unresolved D. Germline V lookup: CDR1 SGHRS, CDR2 YFSETQ. V was shortened by 4 bases and J by 4 bases, with 12 bases between the two germline ends. There are 13 residues in the CDR3. The CDR3 bases are TGCGCCAGCAGCCCGCGGACGGATTACGAGCAGTACTTC. This translates into CASSPRTDYEQYF.

This clonotype was detected a few times. V is TRBV19 and J is TRBJ2-2, with a weak D call TRBD2 (5 bases). From germline, CDR1 is LNHDA and CDR2 SQIVND (reference sequence). Trimming cost V 2 bases and J 0 bases, with 7 bases left between them. The CDR3 is 15 amino acids. Here the CDR3 reads CASSIFSANTGELFF. The DNA for the CDR3 is TGTGCCAGTAGTATATTTAGCGCGAACACCGGGGAGCTGTTTTTT.

The chain uses TRBV4-3 and TRBJ2-7; 7 bases are shared with TRBD1. The germline CDR1 and CDR2 sequences are LGHNA and YSLEER. The junction had 8 bases not matched to a gene; V was cut back by 0 bases and J by 0 bases. This CDR3 region has 17 residues. The CDR3 coding sequence is TGCGCCAGCAGCCAAGATAGGAATAGGGACAGCTCCTACGAGCAGTACTTC. It codes for CASSQDRNRDSSYEQYF.

The J gene is TRBJ2-5, the V gene TRBV5-4, with D possibly being TRBD2 (6 bases). Germline V lookup: CDR1 SGHNT, CDR2 YYREEE (reference sequence). Between the trimmed V and J ends, which lost 6 bases and 7 bases, there was a span of 10 bases. This CDR3 has 11 amino acids. This CDR3 reads CASTLGGTQYF. As DNA, the CDR3 is TGTGCCAGCACCCTCGGGGGGACCCAGTACTTC. The full variable domain, in which reference TRBV5-4 and TRBJ2-5 provide the parts outside the CDR3, is ETGVTQSPTHLIKTRGQQVTLRCSSQSGHNTVSWYQQALGQGPQFIFQYYREEENGRGNFPPRFSGLQFPNYSSELNVNALELDDSALYLCASTLGGTQYFGPGTRLLVL.

This chain connects TRBV25-1 to TRBJ2-7; no clear D gene. The CDR3 contains 13 residues. With 1 base removed from V and 6 bases from J, the gap between germline ends came to 10 bases. Germline V gives CDR1 MGHDK, CDR2 SYGVNS. The CDR3 coding sequence is TGTGCCAGCAGTGAATCCTCTCGCGGCGAGCAGTACTTC. This gives the protein CASSESSRGEQYF.

The chain employs TRBV6-2 or TRBV6-3 and TRBJ2-3, with 8 bases identical to TRBD1. Losses at the gene ends were 0 bases for V and 4 bases for J; bases not matched to a gene: 0. This CDR3 region has 14 residues. CDR1 and CDR2 from the germline V gene are MNHEY and SVGEGT. CDR3 loop: CASSYSTGADTQYF. The DNA of the CDR3 is TGTGCCAGCAGTTACTCGACAGGGGCAGATACGCAGTATTTT.

This chain connects TRBV6-2 or TRBV6-3 to TRBJ2-2; D is undetermined. Germline CDR1 MNHEY, CDR2 SVGEGT. Trimming removed 2 bases at V and 7 bases at J, with 2 bases between. The CDR3 covers 11 residues. The CDR3 region is CASSYGGELFF. The CDR3 DNA sequence: TGTGCCAGCAGTTACGGCGGGGAGCTGTTTTTT.

This chain links TRBV9 with TRBJ1-2; no clear D. The CDR3 length is 12 residues. The V end lost 7 bases, the J end lost 6 bases, and 13 bases lay between the germline ends. Germline CDR1 and CDR2: SGDLS and YYNGEE. The DNA for the CDR3 is TGTGCCAGCCGGGGTATTGGGCATGGCTACACCTTC. Translating gives CASRGIGHGYTF. Using reference TRBV9 and TRBJ1-2 for the parts outside the CDR3, the full variable domain is DSGVTQTPKHLITATGQRVTLRCSPRSGDLSVYWYQQSLDQGLQFLIQYYNGEERAKGNILERFSAQQFPDLHSELNLSSLELGDSALYFCASRGIGHGYTFGSGTRLTVV.

Notes on this clonotype: The junction departs from germline at one end; a sequencing error may be responsible. The chain combines TRBV7-7 with TRBJ2-7; a possible D gene is TRBD1 (6 bases). This CDR3 has 14 residues. Per the germline V gene, CDR1 is SSHAT and CDR2 is FNYEAQ (reference sequence). The DNA for the CDR3 is TGTGCTAGCAGCTTAGAGCCGGACAGTCCATACCAGTACTTC. This gives the protein CASSLEPDSPYQYF.

The CDR3 DNA reads as TGTGCCAGCACGCGACTAGGCCTAAACATTCAGTACTTC. Its protein is CASTRLGLNIQYF. V gene TRBV12-3 or TRBV12-4 combines with J gene TRBJ2-4; D is possibly TRBD2 (6 bases). The CDR3 consists of 13 residues. With 7 bases removed from V and 6 bases from J, the gap between germline ends came to 13 bases.

This clonotype was counted once. The chain joins TRBV7-9 to TRBJ2-3, with TRBD2 matching 16 bases. The germline V gene has CDR1 SEHNR and CDR2 FQNEAQ (reference sequence). The CDR3 spans 16 residues. V dropped 6 bases and J dropped 6; count of bases not matched to a gene: 6. For the CDR3, the DNA is TGTGCCAGCAGACCGGGACTAGCGGGGGGGGCCGATACGCAGTATTTT. Its protein is CASRPGLAGGADTQYF.

V usage is TRBV19 and J usage is TRBJ1-2; weak D call: TRBD1 (6 bases). Trimming shortened V by 1 base and J by 4 bases, and 16 bases separated the two germline ends. Germline V lookup: CDR1 LNHDA, CDR2 SQIVND (reference sequence). This CDR3 has 16 residues. CDR3 residues: CASSIGAPGTIYGYTF. CDR3 sequence (DNA): TGTGCCAGTAGTATAGGGGCTCCCGGGACAATCTATGGCTACACCTTC. Supplemented by reference TRBV19 and TRBJ1-2, the full variable domain reads DGGITQSPKYLFRKEGQNVTLSCEQNLNHDAMYWYRQDPGQGLRLIYYSQIVNDFQKGDIAEGYSVSREKKESFPLTVTSAQKNPTAFYLCASSIGAPGTIYGYTFGSGTRLTVV.

This clonotype has just a few counts. The chain employs TRBV20-1 and TRBJ2-7, with TRBD1 identical over 7 bases. This CDR3 region has 14 residues. V was clipped by 0 bases and J by 2 bases; unmatched bases: 4. Germline V gene data show CDR1 as DFQATT and CDR2 as SNEGSKA (reference sequence). CDR3 nucleotide sequence: TGCAGTGCTAGAGATCGGGACAGTACCTACGAGCAGTACTTC. It specifies CSARDRDSTYEQYF.

The gene calls are TRBV7-9 and TRBJ2-7; weak D call: TRBD2 (6 bases). V lost 5 bases, J lost 5 bases, and 16 bases lay in between. The CDR3 has 14 amino acids. Germline CDR1 SEHNR, CDR2 FQNEAQ (reference sequence). The CDR3 DNA follows: TGTGCCAGCAGCCAAGTGGGGGGAGAAAACGAGCAGTACTTC. Translating gives CASSQVGGENEQYF.

The V call is TRBV7-2, the J call TRBJ2-1, with 9 bases fitting TRBD2. In germline, CDR1 is SGHTA, CDR2 FQGNSA. The CDR3 totals 16 residues. J lost 8 bases, V lost 2 bases, and 10 bases had no gene match. DNA of the CDR3: TGTGCCAGCAGCTTAATGGCGGGAGGGACAGCCGATGAGCAGTTCTTC. It specifies CASSLMAGGTADEQFF.

This chain links TRBV7-9 with TRBJ2-1; 7 bases line up with TRBD2. The CDR3 contains 14 residues. V was pared by 5 bases and J by 3 bases, with 4 bases of the junction left unmatched. From germline, CDR1 is SEHNR and CDR2 FQNEAQ (reference sequence). In DNA, the CDR3 is TGTGCCAGCAGCCCTGGGGGGGACTACAATGAGCAGTTCTTC. Protein sequence: CASSPGGDYNEQFF.

The CDR3: CASSTGNTGELFF. In nucleotides, the CDR3 is TGTGCCAGCAGTACAGGGAACACCGGGGAGCTGTTTTTT. The gene calls are TRBV12-3 or TRBV12-4 and TRBJ2-2; weak D call: TRBD1 (5 bases). The CDR3 runs to 13 residues. Trimming shortened V by 5 bases and J by 1 base, and 5 bases separated the two germline ends.

This chain uses TRBV3-1 with TRBJ2-7, with 9 bases lining up with TRBD2. V trimming: 3 bases; J trimming: 3 bases; junction bases outside the gene matches: 6. The germline V gene has CDR1 LGHDT and CDR2 YNNKEL (reference sequence). The CDR3 runs to 15 residues. CDR3 residues: CASSHLSGRGYEQYF. For the CDR3, the DNA is TGTGCCAGCAGCCACCTTAGCGGGAGAGGCTACGAGCAGTACTTC.

V and J are TRBV4-3 and TRBJ1-4; D not certain. Germline assignment: CDR1 LGHNA and CDR2 YSLEER. With 4 bases removed from V and 3 bases from J, the gap between germline ends came to 12 bases. There are 15 residues in the CDR3. The CDR3 bases are TGCGCCAGCAGCCGGCAGCTCCTCGCTAATGAAAAACTGTTTTTT. This translates into CASSRQLLANEKLFF.

This clonotype was found once. The V gene is TRBV19, the J gene TRBJ1-1; D might be TRBD1 (6 bases). Germline lookup yields CDR1 LNHDA and CDR2 SQIVND (reference sequence). The length of the CDR3 is 13 residues. The V gene lost 5 bases and the J gene lost 10 bases, with 17 bases spanning the gap. The CDR3 spells CASSYRVGVGAFF. Written as DNA, the CDR3 is TGTGCCAGTAGTTACAGGGTTGGTGTTGGAGCTTTCTTT.

CDR3 residues: CASSVADGDYGYTF. CDR3 DNA: TGTGCCAGCAGCGTAGCGGACGGAGACTATGGCTACACCTTC. This chain uses TRBV9 with TRBJ1-2; D not resolved. Germline assignment: CDR1 SGDLS and CDR2 YYNGEE. V gave up 0 bases and J gave up 3 bases, with 9 bases separating them. The CDR3 length is 14 residues.

The CDR3 sequence: CASSSRPVIHYGYTF. DNA of the CDR3: TGTGCCAGCAGCTCCCGCCCGGTCATCCACTATGGCTACACCTTC. The chain has TRBV9 and TRBJ1-2; D is unresolved. CDR1 is SGDLS and CDR2 is YYNGEE in the germline V gene. Deletions cut 4 bases from V and 3 bases from J, with 16 bases between. CDR3 length equals 15 residues.

The chain recombines TRBV20-1 with TRBJ2-1, with 13 positions matching TRBD2. V was pared by 5 bases and J by 9 bases, with 7 bases of the junction left unmatched. The germline V gene has CDR1 DFQATT and CDR2 SNEGSKA (reference sequence). The CDR3 runs 14 residues. The DNA of the CDR3 is TGCAGTGCTTTGACTAGCGGGAGGTGGGGTGAGCAGTTCTTC. Protein product: CSALTSGRWGEQFF.

The chain has TRBV28 and TRBJ2-5; 9 bases align to TRBD1. Germline CDR1 MDHEN, CDR2 SYDVKM. Unmatched junction bases numbered 15, after V lost 5 bases and J lost 5 bases. This CDR3 is 17 amino acids long. The CDR3 DNA is TGTGCCAGCAGTCCCGGGGACAGGGACCCACCAACGGAGACCCAGTACTTC. As protein: CASSPGDRDPPTETQYF. Full variable domain (rest looked up from reference TRBV28 and TRBJ2-5): DVKVTQSSRYLVKRTGEKVFLECVQDMDHENMFWYRQDPGLGLRLIYFSYDVKMKEKGDIPEGYSVSREKKERFSLILESASTNQTSMYLCASSPGDRDPPTETQYFGPGTRLLVL.

The gene calls are TRBV19 and TRBJ1-1; TRBD1 is a possible D gene (6 bases). Germline CDR1 LNHDA, CDR2 SQIVND (reference sequence). The CDR3 totals 14 residues. Between the trimmed V and J ends, which lost 6 bases and 5 bases, there was a span of 16 bases. The CDR3 bases are TGTGCCAGTAGACAGGACAGTCTGAGGACTGAAGCTTTCTTT. Encoded protein: CASRQDSLRTEAFF.

CDR3 amino acids: CASSQAGTGGTEAFF. CDR3 bases: TGCGCCAGCAGCCAAGCCGGGACAGGGGGAACTGAAGCTTTCTTT. This sequence joins TRBV4-1 and TRBJ1-1, with TRBD1 matching 11 bases. Germline V gene data show CDR1 as MGHRA and CDR2 as YSYEKL. The CDR3 covers 15 residues. V was pared by 1 base and J by 5 bases, with 3 bases of the junction left unmatched.